These 31 T cell receptor beta chains originate from one sample sequenced in a study of T cell responses to AZD1222 COVID-19 vaccine. TCRdb keeps only in-frame clones here, not all; method: immunoSEQ multiplex PCR. Altogether approximately 150,000 clones are present, approximately 88% being singletons, with the ten largest covering roughly 5.4%. This specimen consisted of peripheral blood, obtained 28 days after the second dose of the MenACWY control vaccine. These TCRs come from an adult who received the MenACWY meningococcal vaccine as a control.

J is TRBJ2-1 and V is TRBV24-1; D is perhaps TRBD1 or TRBD2 (5 bases each). The CDR3 is made up of 12 amino acids. V lost 0 bases and J lost 10, with 6 bases in between. The germline gives CDR1 KGHDR, CDR2 SFDVKD. This chain's CDR3 is CATSDLWGEQFF. The CDR3 DNA reads TGTGCCACCAGTGATTTGTGGGGGGAGCAGTTCTTC.

This chain links TRBV30 with TRBJ1-5, with TRBD1 as a possible D gene (5 bases). CDR1 and CDR2 (germline): GTSNPN, SVGIG (reference sequence). The CDR3 covers 13 residues. With 0 bases removed from V and 7 bases from J, the gap between germline ends came to 10 bases. The CDR3 loop is CAWSVSGGQPQHF. The DNA of the CDR3 is TGTGCCTGGAGTGTATCGGGGGGACAGCCCCAGCATTTT.

The chain uses TRBV28 and TRBJ2-2, with 13 nucleotides matching TRBD2. V dropped 6 bases and J dropped 4; count of bases not matched to a gene: 2. The CDR3 runs 15 residues. Germline V gene sequence: CDR1 MDHEN, CDR2 SYDVKM. The CDR3 nucleotides are TGTGCCAGCAGACTAGCGGGAGGGGGCACCGGGGAGCTGTTTTTT. Protein sequence: CASRLAGGGTGELFF.

This chain joins TRBV3-1 (or the pseudogene TRBV3-2) and TRBJ1-2; D perhaps matches TRBD1 (6 bases). Germline loops: CDR1 LGHDT, CDR2 YNNKEL (reference sequence). Trimming removed 1 base at V and 8 bases at J, with 11 bases between. The CDR3 has 13 amino acids. The CDR3 region is CASSQGGADGYTF. The CDR3, as DNA: TGTGCCAGCAGCCAAGGGGGGGCGGACGGCTACACCTTC.

This chain joins TRBV28 and TRBJ2-7, with D possibly matching TRBD1 (6 bases). This CDR3 spans 14 amino acids. Germline V gives CDR1 MDHEN, CDR2 SYDVKM. V lost 6 bases, J lost 6 bases, and 18 bases lay in between. The CDR3 here is CASSDRDIRGEQYF. CDR3 coding DNA: TGTGCCAGCAGCGACCGGGACATTCGAGGCGAGCAGTACTTC.

V is TRBV9 and J is TRBJ2-1; a weak D match, TRBD2 (5 bases). The CDR3 is 15 amino acids. V lost 6 bases and J 0 bases, leaving 13 bases between the germline ends. CDR1 is SGDLS and CDR2 is YYNGEE in the germline V gene. The CDR3 coding sequence is TGTGCCAGCAACCCCGTCGGGAACTCCTACAATGAGCAGTTCTTC. As protein: CASNPVGNSYNEQFF. Full variable domain (rest looked up from reference TRBV9 and TRBJ2-1): DSGVTQTPKHLITATGQRVTLRCSPRSGDLSVYWYQQSLDQGLQFLIQYYNGEERAKGNILERFSAQQFPDLHSELNLSSLELGDSALYFCASNPVGNSYNEQFFGPGTRLTVL.

The chain recombines TRBV11-2 with TRBJ2-1, with TRBD2 as a possible D gene (6 bases). Trimming pared 0 bases from V and 0 bases from J, leaving 15 bases between. The CDR3 extends over 18 amino acids. CDR1 is SGHAT and CDR2 is FQNNGV in the germline V gene. The CDR3 DNA reads TGTGCCAGCAGCTTAGACCGGCTAGCGCCGGGCTCCTACAATGAGCAGTTCTTC. This encodes CASSLDRLAPGSYNEQFF.

The chain carries TRBV7-3 and TRBJ2-1; TRBD1 matches at 7 bases. From germline, CDR1 is SGHTA and CDR2 FQGTGA. The CDR3 spans 13 residues. J lost 1 base, V lost 8 bases, and 2 bases had no gene match. CDR3 loop: CASDRASYNEQFF. As DNA, the CDR3 is TGTGCCAGCGACAGGGCATCCTACAATGAGCAGTTCTTC.

This rearrangement joins TRBV5-6 to TRBJ2-1, with a weak D call TRBD1 (6 bases). The CDR3 covers 16 residues. Trimming pared 4 bases from V and 6 bases from J, leaving 20 bases between. The germline gives CDR1 SGHDT, CDR2 YYEEEE. The CDR3 spells CASSLLQGTAVNEQFF. Here the CDR3 DNA reads TGTGCCAGCAGCCTCCTCCAGGGGACCGCCGTCAATGAGCAGTTCTTC.

V and J are TRBV5-6 and TRBJ1-1, with TRBD1 matching 8 bases. CDR3 size: 14 residues. The junction had 7 bases not matched to a gene; V was cut back by 4 bases and J by 5 bases. Germline-derived CDR1 and CDR2 are SGHDT and YYEEEE. The DNA for the CDR3 is TGTGCCAGCAGCCTGGGGACAGGTAGGACTGAAGCTTTCTTT. Protein sequence: CASSLGTGRTEAFF.

The chain recombines TRBV29-1 with TRBJ1-5; 7 nucleotides agree with TRBD1. The V gene end was trimmed by 5 bases and the J gene end by 1 base; junction bases not matched to a gene: 5. This CDR3 region has 14 residues. CDR1 and CDR2 from the germline V gene are SQVTM and ANQGSEA. Written as DNA, the CDR3 is TGCAGCGTTACACAGGGGAGCAGCAATCAGCCCCAGCATTTT. Protein product: CSVTQGSSNQPQHF.

CDR3 protein: CATRQHANSPLHF. The CDR3 bases are TGTGCCACAAGGCAACATGCTAATTCACCCCTCCACTTT. The chain is built from TRBV24-1 and TRBJ1-6; the D is unclear. The CDR3 spans 13 residues. Trimming shortened V by 10 bases and J by 6 bases, and 12 bases separated the two germline ends. CDR1 is KGHDR, CDR2 SFDVKD, per germline.

This chain uses TRBV30 with TRBJ1-5; tentatively, D is TRBD1 (6 bases). CDR3 length: 15 residues. Germline CDR1 GTSNPN, CDR2 SVGIG (reference sequence). Deletions cut 4 bases from V and 2 bases from J, with 15 bases between. The CDR3 nucleotides are TGTGCCTGGAACCAAGGGGGGGCTGGCAATCAGCCCCAGCATTTT. Its translation: CAWNQGGAGNQPQHF.

This chain joins TRBV2 and TRBJ2-1; D perhaps matches TRBD1 (5 bases). The germline V gene encodes CDR1 SNHLY and CDR2 FYNNEI. Trimming left V 3 bases short and J 8 bases short, with 11 bases between. CDR3 length equals 13 residues. The CDR3 is CASSDSGYDEQFF. CDR3 coding DNA: TGTGCCAGCAGTGACTCAGGGTACGATGAGCAGTTCTTC.

The chain uses TRBV18 and TRBJ1-1, with D tentatively TRBD1 (6 bases). Germline CDR1 KGHSH, CDR2 LQKENI. V was shortened by 3 bases and J by 1 base, with 12 bases between the two germline ends. The CDR3 has 15 residues. The CDR3 DNA reads TGTGCCAGCTCACCGGGGGCAGAGACGAACACTGAAGCTTTCTTT. This gives the protein CASSPGAETNTEAFF.

V and J are TRBV6-5 and TRBJ2-3, with a tentative D call TRBD2 (6 bases). This CDR3 has 14 residues. CDR1 is MNHEY and CDR2 is SVGAGI in the germline V gene. The germline V and J ends were trimmed by 4 bases and 6 bases, with 14 bases remaining between them. The CDR3 spells CASSLTSAGDTQYF. In nucleotides, the CDR3 is TGTGCCAGCAGTTTGACTAGTGCTGGGGATACGCAGTATTTT.

The chain uses TRBV27 and TRBJ2-7, with D possibly matching TRBD1 (5 bases). Trimming took 3 bases from V and 0 from J, leaving 12 bases between them. The germline V gene has CDR1 MNHEY and CDR2 SMNVEV (reference sequence). CDR3 size: 15 residues. DNA of the CDR3: TGTGCCAGCAGTTTTGACAGATCCCGCTCCTACGAGCAGTACTTC. The encoded protein is CASSFDRSRSYEQYF.

J is TRBJ1-6 and V is TRBV7-9, with D unclear. Germline V gene lookup returns CDR1 SEHNR and CDR2 FQNEAQ (reference sequence). The CDR3 is 17 residues long. Trimming took 4 bases from V and 0 from J, leaving 13 bases between them. The CDR3 spells CASSSSKPSSYNSPLHF. In DNA form, the CDR3 reads TGTGCCAGCAGCTCCTCCAAACCAAGCTCCTATAATTCACCCCTCCACTTT.

CDR3 nucleotide sequence: TGTGCCAGCGAGTGGACAGGGATCGGGGCCAACGTCCTGACTTTC. Its translation: CASEWTGIGANVLTF. The chain combines TRBV6-5 with TRBJ2-6; TRBD1 aligns across 8 bases. V gave up 8 bases and J gave up 4 bases; unmatched junction bases: 7. This CDR3 region has 15 residues. Looked up from germline, CDR1 is MNHEY and CDR2 is SVGAGI.

The J gene is TRBJ1-2, the V gene TRBV30; D unresolved. The CDR3 consists of 14 residues. Trimming pared 1 base from V and 2 bases from J, leaving 11 bases between. CDR1 is GTSNPN, CDR2 SVGIG, per germline (reference sequence). The CDR3 loop reads CAWSAPAANYGYTF. CDR3 bases: TGTGCCTGGAGTGCCCCCGCAGCGAACTATGGCTACACCTTC.

The J gene is TRBJ2-1, the V gene TRBV3-1 (or the pseudogene TRBV3-2); 9 positions match TRBD2. Germline-derived CDR1 and CDR2 are LGHDT and YNNKEL (reference sequence). The CDR3 sequence is 15 residues long. V lost 4 bases, J lost 3 bases, and 4 bases stayed unmatched. The CDR3 protein is CASSRSSGNYNEQFF. The CDR3 DNA follows: TGTGCCAGCAGCCGATCTAGCGGGAACTACAATGAGCAGTTCTTC.

This chain connects TRBV24-1 to TRBJ1-5; perhaps TRBD1 as D (5 bases). The CDR3 extends over 18 amino acids. Trimming pared 0 bases from V and 7 bases from J, leaving 21 bases between. CDR1 and CDR2 (germline): KGHDR, SFDVKD. CDR3 sequence: CATSDLMTKKGAEQPQHF. The CDR3 DNA sequence: TGTGCCACCAGTGATTTGATGACCAAGAAAGGGGCTGAGCAGCCCCAGCATTTT.

The J gene is TRBJ1-6, the V gene TRBV28, with 7 bases that match TRBD1. Germline V gene lookup returns CDR1 MDHEN and CDR2 SYDVKM. The CDR3 sequence is 11 residues long. The V segment lost 11 bases and the J segment 10 bases; nucleotides outside the gene matches: 5. CDR3 sequence: CASQGESPLHF. The CDR3 DNA reads as TGTGCCTCCCAGGGGGAATCACCCCTCCACTTT.

The chain uses TRBV6-6 and TRBJ2-1; D unresolved. The germline V and J ends were trimmed by 5 bases and 7 bases, with 9 bases remaining between them. The CDR3 extends over 12 amino acids. CDR1 is MNHNY and CDR2 is SVGAGI in the germline V gene (reference sequence). The CDR3 DNA reads as TGTGCCAGCAGTCCAAGCAGAAATGAGCAGTTCTTC. Amino acids: CASSPSRNEQFF.

This chain uses TRBV5-6 with TRBJ1-2; D unresolved. The CDR3 has 17 residues. From germline, CDR1 is SGHDT and CDR2 YYEEEE. V lost 4 bases and J 6 bases, leaving 25 bases between the germline ends. This chain's CDR3 is CASSRRVRRALPDGYTF. The CDR3, as DNA: TGTGCCAGCAGCCGGCGAGTCAGGAGAGCGCTCCCGGATGGCTACACCTTC.

The chain recombines TRBV7-9 with TRBJ1-3; unclear D gene. Trimming took off 5 bases at V and 0 bases at J, with 14 bases between the two ends. Germline V gene lookup returns CDR1 SEHNR and CDR2 FQNEAQ (reference sequence). This CDR3 is built from 16 residues. The CDR3: CASSASGKHSGNTIYF. CDR3 DNA: TGTGCCAGCAGCGCATCCGGGAAACACTCTGGAAACACCATATATTTT.

The chain combines TRBV28 with TRBJ2-7; 11 nucleotides line up with TRBD2. The CDR3 sequence is 15 residues long. The ends lost 5 bases at V and 4 bases at J; junction bases unmatched: 7. Germline V gives CDR1 MDHEN, CDR2 SYDVKM. CDR3 sequence: CASSPLAGVSYEQYF. CDR3 DNA sequence: TGTGCCAGCAGTCCACTAGCGGGAGTTTCTTACGAGCAGTACTTC. Together with reference TRBV28 and TRBJ2-7, the CDR3 gives the full variable domain: DVKVTQSSRYLVKRTGEKVFLECVQDMDHENMFWYRQDPGLGLRLIYFSYDVKMKEKGDIPEGYSVSREKKERFSLILESASTNQTSMYLCASSPLAGVSYEQYFGPGTRLTVT.

The CDR3, as DNA: TGTGCCAGCAGCTTCCTGGAACGTAATTCACCCCTCCACTTT. This encodes CASSFLERNSPLHF. The chain links TRBV5-8 to TRBJ1-6; no clear D gene. Germline loops: CDR1 SGHTS, CDR2 YDEGEE. Trimming cost V 2 bases and J 6 bases, with 9 bases left between them. The CDR3 has 14 residues.

J is TRBJ2-1 and V is TRBV6-5; D is perhaps TRBD1 (7 bases). CDR1 is MNHEY, CDR2 SVGAGI, per germline. The V end lost 5 bases, the J end lost 8 bases, and 16 bases lay between the germline ends. This CDR3 comprises 14 residues. The CDR3: CASSPAQGEDEQFF. The CDR3 DNA reads as TGTGCCAGCAGTCCCGCCCAGGGGGAGGATGAGCAGTTCTTC.

The chain combines TRBV5-1 with TRBJ2-3; D is unclear. Germline V gene lookup returns CDR1 SGHRS and CDR2 YFSETQ. V was clipped by 2 bases and J by 1 base, with 8 bases between them. The CDR3 spans 14 residues. In nucleotides, the CDR3 is TGCGCCAGCAGCTTAACGGCCGGCACAGATACGCAGTATTTT. Translating it yields CASSLTAGTDTQYF.

The chain combines TRBV7-2 with TRBJ2-1; 7 bases line up with TRBD2. This CDR3 is built from 15 residues. V lost 1 base to trimming and J lost 8 bases; unmatched junction nucleotides: 8. Germline V gene sequence: CDR1 SGHTA, CDR2 FQGNSA. CDR3 DNA: TGTGCCAGCAGCTTAGGGCGGGAGAAGGTCCATGAGCAGTTCTTC. Translated: CASSLGREKVHEQFF.